This T cell receptor (beta chain) was observed in a study of T-cell reconstitution after alpha-beta-depleted transplantation in children. Study-level results: Day-60 TCRbeta diversity that was high in some patients was derived from surviving recipient T cells and thymic progenitors. After transplant, at about two months, alpha-beta T cells were reportedly derived from several hundred expanded graft clones.

The V and J ends lost 4 bases and 0 bases, in that order; junction bases with no gene match: 12. This CDR3 has 19 amino acids. Germline assignment: CDR1 SGHAT and CDR2 FQDESV (reference sequence). This clonotype has just a few counts. Its cognate antigen is unknown. Unique molecular identifiers were built into the TCRbeta library. One entry per CDR3 protein results from TCRdb running MiXCR on the PCR reads. Here the sample spans about 440,000 distinct CDR3 sequences, roughly 43% being singletons. Sequencing was performed on PBMCs, taken before TCRalphabeta/CD19-depleted stem cell transplant. The TCR was taken from a girl aged 2 to 9 with aplastic anemia, due to receive a stem cell transplant. The chain uses TRBV11-1 and TRBJ2-6, with 7 bases fitting TRBD1. CDR3 protein: CASSSLRQGSHSGANVLTF. CDR3 nucleotides: TGTGCCAGCAGCTCGTTAAGACAGGGAAGCCACTCTGGGGCCAACGTCCTGACTTTC.